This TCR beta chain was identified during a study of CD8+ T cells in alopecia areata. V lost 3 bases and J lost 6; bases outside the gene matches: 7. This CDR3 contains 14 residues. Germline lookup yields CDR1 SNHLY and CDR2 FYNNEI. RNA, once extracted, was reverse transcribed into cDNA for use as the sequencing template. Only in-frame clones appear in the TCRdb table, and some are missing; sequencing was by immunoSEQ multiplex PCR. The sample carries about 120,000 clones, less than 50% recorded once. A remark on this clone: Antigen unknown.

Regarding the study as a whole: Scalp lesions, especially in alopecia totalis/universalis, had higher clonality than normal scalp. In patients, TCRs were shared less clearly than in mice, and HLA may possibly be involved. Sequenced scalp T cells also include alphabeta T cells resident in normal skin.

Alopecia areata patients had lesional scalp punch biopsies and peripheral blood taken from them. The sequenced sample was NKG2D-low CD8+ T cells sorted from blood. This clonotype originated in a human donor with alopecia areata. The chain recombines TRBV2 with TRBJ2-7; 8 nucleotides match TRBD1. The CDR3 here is CASSETGANLEQYF. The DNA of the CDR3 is TGTGCCAGCAGTGAGACAGGGGCAAACCTCGAGCAGTACTTC.